This T cell receptor beta chain was obtained from a study of cytomegalovirus exposure and HLA in healthy donors (dated by TCRdb to the late 2010s). With respect to the entire study: In an earlier analysis of under 600 of the donors, around 300 Gb of sequence data and some 120 million unique TCR beta sequences from about 190 million T cells were reported. Donor age, sex, ethnicity and CMV serostatus were collected together with the repertoire data. Both class I and class II loci were covered by HLA typing, at four-digit resolution. Rather than using new phenotypic data, the later analysis identified candidate immune exposures from TCR beta sequences and from how often those sequences occurred across donors. A separate validation cohort of roughly 130 different subjects was used in addition to the approximately 700-subject first cohort. The study was designed to test whether signatures of past pathogen exposure could be identified by cataloging public T cell receptors. Every repertoire in the discovery cohort had been generated on one and the same sequencing platform. Typing coverage varied by locus: about 629-630 donors for A, B, C, DRB1 and DQB1; approximately 520 for DQA1; about 600 for DPA1; roughly 450 for DPB1. The genetic ancestry cluster associated with self-reported Caucasian donors included 80% to 90% of the 398 genotyped donors. A later genetic analysis took genome-wide SNP genotypes for about three fifths of the 666 donors and used that subset as a discovery cohort. On average, about 240,000 unique TCR beta nucleotide sequences were sequenced per donor among some 420 genotyped donors of the cohort, with roughly 18% of those sequences being non-productive. Using immunosequencing, the study profiled T cell repertoires from 640 or so subjects and related those repertoires to cytomegalovirus serostatus. A later analysis re-examined previously published TCR beta repertoires from about 700 donors and added high-resolution HLA genotyping to investigate patterns of TCR occurrence. High-throughput TCR immunosequencing, statistical association of individual TCRs with disease status, and machine learning were combined to predict cytomegalovirus infection status. Approximately 310 gigabases of sequencing data and some 85 million unique TCR sequences were included in an early release covering 550 to 650 HLA-typed donors. Roughly 5 DR-DQ haplotypes were handled as single units for association and clustering, since linkage in the cohort was strong. An earlier analysis of around 580 of the donors used high-throughput TCR beta sequencing to judge whether each TCR beta V gene segment behaved as functional or pseudogenic. Study-wide findings and limitations: Linkage disequilibrium might explain the correlated functional status among segregating V segments, but an unknown experimental factor could not be ruled out. In both the original and validation cohorts, the classifier was reported to diagnose cytomegalovirus status with high specificity and sensitivity. In a later genetic analysis, fewer N-insertions in productive TCRs were reported among donors in an Asian-associated ancestry cluster than the approximately 710-donor mean. According to the authors, the approach could potentially be generalized to other disease states and immunological phenotypes. Only TCR beta chains were sequenced in this cohort, and the absence of alpha or paired-chain data limited detectable features. In a later analysis, 15,000 to 20,000 TCR beta sequences were associated with specific HLA alleles at a false discovery rate of 0.05. An earlier analysis of approximately 500 of the donors showed that most TCR beta V segments appeared in productive rearrangements either about 90% or about 30% of the time, which broadly matched IMGT annotations. According to a later analysis, parvovirus B19, influenza, CMV and Epstein-Barr virus appeared linked to several top co-occurrence clusters. The only immune exposure information available for the cohort was CMV serostatus. A further reported finding was that TCR beta sequences accurately predicted the HLA-A and HLA-B alleles for most subjects in the first cohort. Roughly uniform sequencing depth across donors was assumed in presence/absence analyses, although this assumption may not hold. While some public TCRs were present in many individuals, most TCR sequences turned up only very rarely across donors. A cluster of highly shared sequence variants was judged likely to be a technical artifact of the sequencing pipeline. Assigning TCR associations to individual alleles was difficult when HLA alleles, especially DR and DQ, strongly co-occurred. Compared with equally common non-associated chains, HLA-associated TCR beta chains in a later analysis were more clonally expanded and had lower generation probabilities. Because HLA typing was unavailable for some donors at each locus, only the typed subset was used in association tests. The study listed over 150 TCR beta chains as associated with cytomegalovirus. In vitro tests confirmed that a few of the cytomegalovirus-associated TCR beta chains recognize cytomegalovirus antigens. In a later analysis, the rate of TCR association differed among HLA loci, with DRB1 alleles having the most associated TCRs and HLA-C alleles having the fewest. Some IMGT-functional V segments, including TRBV6-2 and TRBV6-3, could not be distinguished by the 87-base-pair reads and were therefore excluded. Most CMV-associated TCR beta chains appeared to be HLA-restricted in a later analysis, and the HLA associations seemed to be driven largely by CMV exposure. V-gene and J-gene trimming of TCR beta chains was associated with a missense DCLRE1C variant in a later genetic analysis, and the association was replicated in an independent cohort. Because counts were too low, more than 15 rarely observed V segments, including chromosome 9 orphons, were left out of the earlier analysis of a few hundred of the donors.

The method was the immunoSEQ multiplex PCR assay. For the multiplex PCR, a mixture combining 60 forward primers for TCR Vbeta segments and 13 reverse primers for TCR Jbeta segments was used. A multiplex PCR assay on genomic DNA amplified the CDR3 region of rearranged TCR beta genes. The amplified TCR beta libraries were sequenced on the Illumina HiSeq System as 87-base-pair reads. The paper's data handling went like this. A later analysis tallied roughly 78 million unique TCR beta chains across the roughly 610 repertoires, and roughly 11 million of those chains were shared by two or more donors. A nearest-neighbor algorithm error-corrected the raw reads and collapsed the reads into unique sequences, merging closely related sequences to remove PCR and sequencing errors. V, D and J gene segments were assigned by aligning CDR3 sequences to IMGT reference sequences. Each retained sequence needed at least a six-nucleotide match to both a V gene segment and a J gene segment. A rearrangement counted as productive if the CDR3 had no stop codons and remained in frame with V and J, and every other rearrangement counted as non-productive. CDR3 was defined by IMGT convention, running from the second conserved V-encoded cysteine to the conserved J-encoded phenylalanine. In an earlier analysis of more than 550 of the donors, sequences lacking an unambiguous match to a single V gene segment were excluded. An earlier analysis of 500 to 700 of the donors classified V segments as functional when productive rearrangements were above 56.7% and as segregating when the standard deviation between donors was above 5%. To diagnose cytomegalovirus status from the catalog of TCR beta chain sequences, a statistical classification framework was built. In a later analysis, TCR nucleotide sequences were compared against IMGT/GENE-DB human TR gene sequences so that V and J genes could be assigned. The TCRdist pipeline was used in a later analysis to assign CDR3 sequences and most-parsimonious VDJ recombination scenarios. In a later analysis, each TCR beta chain was defined by its CDR3 amino acid sequence together with its V-gene family, and reads without a unique V-gene family were excluded. As a way to deal with suspected cross-contamination and a sequencing artifact, a later analysis dropped 450 to 600 nucleotide sequences that were highly shared and had low generation probability. In a later analysis, a clonal expansion index was calculated for each public chain from normalized within-repertoire ranks of inferred template counts. In a later analysis, generation probabilities were computed with a VDJ recombination model fitted to out-of-frame rearrangements, and the resulting probabilities were checked against IGoR. Hypergeometric tests were used in a later analysis to score TCR-TCR, TCR-HLA and TCR-CMV co-occurrence, with a repertoire-size bias correction applied to the TCR pairs. A later analysis estimated false discovery rates by permuting HLA or CMV assignments 20 times. A later analysis grouped co-occurring TCRs with DBSCAN, adding TCRdist sequence similarity when clustering within HLA-allele-positive subsets. For co-occurrence clustering, repertoires with fewer than 30,000 or more than 120,000 public chains were excluded, along with 5 or 6 repertoires with anomalous nucleotide sharing. TCRdb took this table from immuneACCESS and kept in-frame rearrangements with V and J called. Such tables lack part of the clones; where checked against another copy, unresolved V genes explain under half of the gap, and the rest is unexplained. V, J and clone size are taken as reported in that table, and D and trimming were inferred from the DNA itself. This sample is represented by about 160,000 clones; about 80% of them were singletons. The ten biggest clones cover 1.3% of the sample.

In regard to this clone: What antigen it recognizes has not been identified. Qualities for individual bases were not recorded, and no much larger clone is one base off.

V is shortened by 6 bases, J by 4 bases, and the region joining them spans 15 bases. Looking up the germline V gene (reference sequence) yields CDR1 MNHNY and CDR2 SVGAGI. The CDR3 contains 14 residues, cysteine and phenylalanine counted. The only DNA kept is the CDR3, 42 bases in frame from the first base. The cohort was made up of roughly 670 healthy bone marrow donors. At the time of sampling, all cohort members were nominally healthy, though unrecorded immune exposures were likely present. The donor tested CMV seronegative, placing the donor among the 352 seronegative members of the cohort. A peripheral blood sample was provided by each donor, and peripheral blood mononuclear cells were used for TCR beta sequencing. Genomic DNA was extracted from the blood cell samples with the Qiagen DNeasy Blood Extraction Kit.

Sequenced: PBMCs. The chain is assembled from TRBV6-6 and TRBJ1-1, with TRBD1 perhaps the D gene, on 5 matching bases. The TCR sequence derives from a man under 40 in good health and CMV-seronegative. Here the CDR3 is given as CASRKTGGGTEAFF. The bases read TGTGCCAGCAGAAAAACTGGGGGGGGCACTGAAGCTTTCTTT.